The 29 T cell receptor beta chains given below trace back to one sample, sequenced in a study of T cell repertoires in cytomegalovirus infection. MiXCR was run by TCRdb on the reads, yielding one entry per CDR3 protein. Of some 170,000 distinct CDR3 sequences in the sample, about 15% were seen once. The sequenced sample consisted of CD8+ T cells from PBMCs. These receptors were collected from a human donor in good health (CMV status not recorded). Some clones in this sample may be carry-over from other donors' samples.

In its sample, this clonotype was seen many times. V gene TRBV7-2 combines with J gene TRBJ2-1, with D unresolved. V lost 1 base and J lost 1, with 11 bases in between. The CDR3 has 16 amino acids. The germline V gene has CDR1 SGHTA and CDR2 FQGNSA. As DNA, the CDR3 is TGTGCCAGCAGCTTAGGCCCCAGTGGGTCCTACAATGAGCAGTTCTTC. It translates to CASSLGPSGSYNEQFF.

This clonotype came up a few times. This sequence joins TRBV2 and TRBJ1-2, with TRBD1 matching over 8 bases. This CDR3 is 16 amino acids long. V lost 8 bases, J lost 6 bases, and 17 bases stayed unmatched. Germline V lookup: CDR1 SNHLY, CDR2 FYNNEI. The CDR3 region is CASPHRRQGKTDGYTF. CDR3 nucleotide sequence: TGTGCCAGCCCTCACCGACGACAGGGGAAGACTGATGGCTACACCTTC.

This clonotype was counted many times. The CDR3 region is CASSVVGSSGNTIYF. The CDR3 coding sequence is TGTGCCAGCAGCGTAGTTGGGAGCTCTGGAAACACCATATATTTT. V usage is TRBV9 and J usage is TRBJ1-3; D remains ambiguous. V lost 0 bases to trimming and J lost 0 bases, with 7 bases between them. The CDR3 is 15 residues long. Germline CDR1 is SGDLS and CDR2 is YYNGEE.

This clonotype has more than one count but fewer than ten. The V gene is TRBV4-3, the J gene TRBJ1-1; 10 nucleotides match TRBD1. The V and J ends lost 1 base and 5 bases, in that order; junction bases with no gene match: 10. The CDR3 has 17 amino acids. Germline V lookup: CDR1 LGHNA, CDR2 YSLEER. The CDR3 region has the DNA TGCGCCAGCAGCCAAGTCCCCGGGACAGGGGCTCGGACTGAAGCTTTCTTT. Its translation is CASSQVPGTGARTEAFF.

J is TRBJ2-7 and V is TRBV28, with 7 bases fitting TRBD2. The germline V gene has CDR1 MDHEN and CDR2 SYDVKM. V lost 5 bases and J lost 6; bases outside the gene matches: 7. The length of the CDR3 is 13 residues. As DNA, the CDR3 is TGTGCCAGCAGTGGGAGGGACTCCACCGAGCAGTACTTC. Translated: CASSGRDSTEQYF.

The chain uses TRBV7-2 and TRBJ1-2; no clear D. The CDR3 runs 13 residues. The V end was cut by 1 base, the J end by 3 bases, with 6 bases between. CDR1 and CDR2 from the germline V gene are SGHTA and FQGNSA. CDR3 in DNA: TGTGCCAGCAGCTTAGGCTCTCACTATGGCTACACCTTC. Translation gives CASSLGSHYGYTF.

The chain carries TRBV12-3 or TRBV12-4 and TRBJ2-1; D gene unclear. This CDR3 spans 15 amino acids. Between the trimmed V and J ends, which lost 3 bases and 5 bases, there was a span of 14 bases. In DNA form, the CDR3 reads TGTGCCAGCAGTTTCAATATCGCTTCCAACAATGAGCAGTTCTTC. The encoded protein is CASSFNIASNNEQFF.

This clonotype has ten or more counts. The rearrangement joins TRBV6-5 to TRBJ1-1; the match to TRBD1 covers 8 bases. Per germline, CDR1 MNHEY and CDR2 SVGAGI. The CDR3 has 18 amino acids. V shed 0 bases and J 0 bases; nucleotides not matched to a gene: 9. For the CDR3, the DNA is TGTGCCAGCAGTTACTCGGAGGGGACAGGCCCCCTGAACACTGAAGCTTTCTTT. As protein: CASSYSEGTGPLNTEAFF.

This clonotype has a handful of counts. V is TRBV5-1 and J is TRBJ1-2; D not certain. Deletions cut 0 bases from V and 6 bases from J, with 9 bases between. The CDR3 is 13 residues long. Germline V CDR1 and CDR2: SGHRS, YFSETQ. The CDR3 spells CASSLGVVNGYTF. The CDR3, as DNA: TGCGCCAGCAGCTTGGGTGTGGTGAATGGCTACACCTTC. Supplemented by reference TRBV5-1 and TRBJ1-2, the full variable domain reads KAGVTQTPRYLIKTRGQQVTLSCSPISGHRSVSWYQQTPGQGLQFLFEYFSETQRNKGNFPGRFSGRQFSNSRSEMNVSTLELGDSALYLCASSLGVVNGYTFGSGTRLTVV.

A few counts support this clonotype. The V and J genes are TRBV6-6 and TRBJ2-7, with unresolved D. This CDR3 has 13 amino acids. V was clipped by 2 bases and J by 3 bases, with 8 bases between them. CDR1 and CDR2 from the germline V gene are MNHNY and SVGAGI (reference sequence). CDR3 amino acids: CASSYGPRYEQYF. CDR3 sequence (DNA): TGTGCCAGCAGTTACGGCCCCCGCTACGAGCAGTACTTC.

In this sample, this clonotype turned up a few times. V is TRBV10-3 and J is TRBJ2-7; the match to TRBD1 covers 9 bases. The CDR3 loop spans 15 amino acids. The germline V gene has CDR1 ENHRY and CDR2 SYGVKD. V gave up 10 bases and J gave up 1 base; unmatched junction bases: 11. Here the CDR3 DNA reads TGTGCCACCACCGGGACAGGGAAGGAATCCTACGAGCAGTACTTC. Its protein product is CATTGTGKESYEQYF.

The CDR3 sequence is CASSFPGLASYEQYF. The CDR3 DNA sequence: TGTGCCAGCAGCTTCCCGGGACTAGCGTCTTACGAGCAGTACTTC. V and J are TRBV11-2 and TRBJ2-7; TRBD2 aligns across 10 bases. This CDR3 region has 15 residues. V shed 3 bases, J shed 4 bases, and the junction held 6 bases outside the gene matches. The germline V gene encodes CDR1 SGHAT and CDR2 FQNNGV.

The chain joins TRBV20-1 to TRBJ2-1; 7 bases map to TRBD2. The length of the CDR3 is 16 residues. V dropped 4 bases and J dropped 7; count of bases not matched to a gene: 16. Germline V gene data show CDR1 as DFQATT and CDR2 as SNEGSKA (reference sequence). The CDR3 DNA is TGCAGTGCTACGATAGCGGGCGATCGGGATTGGAATGAGCAGTTCTTC. This translates into CSATIAGDRDWNEQFF.

A few counts support this clonotype. The J gene is TRBJ2-3, the V gene TRBV11-2; 13 nucleotides match TRBD2. J was trimmed by 6 bases and V by 5 bases; bases with no gene match: 5. CDR1 and CDR2 from the germline V gene are SGHAT and FQNNGV. This CDR3 has 15 residues. CDR3: CASSPWTSGGDTQYF. In DNA, the CDR3 is TGTGCCAGCAGCCCTTGGACTAGCGGGGGCGATACGCAGTATTTT.

The gene calls are TRBV6-2 or TRBV6-3 and TRBJ1-1; D is ambiguous. The CDR3 runs 15 residues. The V gene lost 6 bases and the J gene lost 2 bases, with 16 bases spanning the gap. From germline, CDR1 is MNHEY and CDR2 SVGEGT. The CDR3 coding sequence is TGTGCCAGCAGAACCTACAGAGGGCGAAACACTGAAGCTTTCTTT. Its translation: CASRTYRGRNTEAFF.

In its sample, this clonotype was seen many times. This sequence joins TRBV7-9 and TRBJ2-3; perhaps TRBD2 as D (7 bases). The CDR3 consists of 14 residues. V lost 4 bases and J lost 6, with 14 bases in between. Germline CDR1 reads SEHNR; CDR2 reads FQNEAQ (reference sequence). CDR3 in DNA: TGTGCCAGCAGCTCGGGGGGCCTAGATGATACGCAGTATTTT. Amino acid sequence: CASSSGGLDDTQYF.

A few counts support this clonotype. The chain uses TRBV5-1 and TRBJ2-1; 12 positions agree with TRBD2. The germline CDR1 and CDR2 sequences are SGHRS and YFSETQ. The CDR3 loop spans 15 amino acids. After removal of 4 bases from V and 6 bases from J, the junction contained 5 bases not matched to a gene. CDR3 amino acids: CASSPTSGGFNEQFF. In nucleotides, the CDR3 is TGCGCCAGCAGCCCGACTAGCGGGGGCTTCAATGAGCAGTTCTTC.

This chain uses TRBV6-6 with TRBJ2-7; TRBD2 aligns across 8 bases. The V gene end was trimmed by 6 bases and the J gene end by 6 bases; junction bases not matched to a gene: 7. The CDR3 spans 13 residues. Germline lookup yields CDR1 MNHNY and CDR2 SVGAGI (reference sequence). The CDR3 DNA is TGTGCCAGCAGCCAACGGGAGGGTACCGAGCAGTACTTC. Protein: CASSQREGTEQYF.

The sample holds a few counts of this clonotype. The chain joins TRBV7-9 to TRBJ1-2; a possible D gene is TRBD1 (5 bases). The germline V gene encodes CDR1 SEHNR and CDR2 FQNEAQ (reference sequence). The length of the CDR3 is 14 residues. V was pared by 1 base and J by 7 bases, with 13 bases between. CDR3 residues: CASSLGDHRGGYTF. In nucleotides, the CDR3 is TGTGCCAGCAGCTTAGGGGACCATAGAGGTGGCTACACCTTC.

This clonotype was picked up a small number of times. The chain combines TRBV5-1 with TRBJ2-5; unclear D gene. Trimming pared 0 bases from V and 2 bases from J, leaving 11 bases between. CDR1 and CDR2 (germline): SGHRS, YFSETQ. This CDR3 is built from 15 residues. The CDR3 sequence is CASSLGQLLQETQYF. The CDR3 bases are TGCGCCAGCAGCTTGGGACAACTCCTACAAGAGACCCAGTACTTC.

V is TRBV4-3 and J is TRBJ2-7; 7 positions agree with TRBD2. Germline loops: CDR1 LGHNA, CDR2 YSLEER. Trimming removed 1 base from V and 0 bases from J; junction bases left unmatched: 3. The CDR3 has 15 amino acids. The CDR3 sequence: CASSQVGGSSYEQYF. The DNA for the CDR3 is TGCGCCAGCAGCCAAGTGGGGGGGAGCTCCTACGAGCAGTACTTC.

This clonotype was seen a few times. V and J are TRBV28 and TRBJ1-1; 8 bases are shared with TRBD1. Trimming cost V 6 bases and J 7 bases; bases outside gene matches: 7. CDR3 length equals 13 residues. Germline V CDR1 and CDR2: MDHEN, SYDVKM. CDR3 in DNA: TGTGCCAGCAGGGAGACAGGGGAGAGTGAAGCTTTCTTT. Translating gives CASRETGESEAFF.

This clonotype was observed a handful of times. The chain joins TRBV7-8 to TRBJ1-4, with no clear D. Germline V gene sequence: CDR1 SGHVS, CDR2 FQNEAQ. Deletions cut 1 base from V and 0 bases from J, with 6 bases between. The CDR3 has 15 residues. CDR3 sequence: CASSLVFATNEKLFF. DNA for the CDR3: TGTGCCAGCAGCTTAGTTTTCGCAACTAATGAAAAACTGTTTTTT.

This chain connects TRBV7-4 to TRBJ1-4; D may be TRBD1 (5 bases). CDR1 and CDR2 (germline): SGHVT, SQSDAQ. Between the trimmed V and J ends, which lost 6 bases and 0 bases, there was a span of 14 bases. The CDR3 length is 16 residues. CDR3: CASSSLIRATNEKLFF. As DNA, the CDR3 is TGTGCCAGCAGTTCCCTAATCAGGGCAACTAATGAAAAACTGTTTTTT. Together with reference TRBV7-4 and TRBJ1-4, the CDR3 gives the full variable domain: GAGVSQSPRYKVAKRGRDVALRCDSISGHVTLYWYRQTLGQGSEVLTYSQSDAQRDKSGRPSGRFSAERPERSVSTLKIQRTEQGDSAVYLCASSSLIRATNEKLFFGSGTQLSVL.

This clonotype appeared once. The chain combines TRBV5-5 with TRBJ2-2; D tentatively fits TRBD1 or TRBD2 (5 bases each). Trimming removed 6 bases at V and 2 bases at J, with 14 bases between. Looked up from germline, CDR1 is SGHKS and CDR2 is YYEKEE (reference sequence). The CDR3 contains 15 residues. Here the CDR3 reads CASKRGRVNTGELFF. The DNA for the CDR3 is TGTGCCAGCAAACGGGGCAGGGTAAACACCGGGGAGCTGTTTTTT.

The chain links TRBV7-2 to TRBJ1-2; D is undetermined. The CDR3 extends over 12 amino acids. Between the trimmed V and J ends, which lost 5 bases and 8 bases, there was a span of 12 bases. Germline V lookup: CDR1 SGHTA, CDR2 FQGNSA. The CDR3 reads CASSTSLGGYTF. As DNA, the CDR3 is TGTGCCAGCAGCACTTCCCTGGGGGGCTACACCTTC.

The chain combines TRBV19 with TRBJ1-5; 10 nucleotides match TRBD1. The CDR3 length is 14 residues. The germline V gene has CDR1 LNHDA and CDR2 SQIVND (reference sequence). V lost 8 bases and J lost 4; bases outside the gene matches: 5. The CDR3, as DNA: TGTGCCAGTCTTGACAGGGGGCATAATCAGCCCCAGCATTTT. Translated, it gives CASLDRGHNQPQHF.

The chain links TRBV4-2 to TRBJ2-4; D ambiguous. Germline lookup yields CDR1 LGHNA and CDR2 YNFKEQ. This CDR3 comprises 16 residues. The V end was cut by 0 bases, the J end by 0 bases, with 9 bases between. CDR3 in amino acids: CASSQDAGLAKNIQYF. The CDR3 DNA reads as TGTGCCAGCAGCCAAGATGCCGGATTAGCCAAAAACATTCAGTACTTC.

The chain recombines TRBV6-6 with TRBJ1-2, with TRBD1 matching 7 bases. After removal of 6 bases from V and 2 bases from J, the junction contained 6 bases not matched to a gene. The CDR3 has 14 amino acids. The germline V gene has CDR1 MNHNY and CDR2 SVGAGI (reference sequence). The CDR3 spells CASSPTGPNYGYTF. The CDR3 coding sequence is TGTGCCAGCAGCCCGACAGGGCCCAACTATGGCTACACCTTC.